This TCR beta chain was captured in a study of cytomegalovirus exposure and HLA in healthy donors. Study-wide findings and caveats: While the bulk of TCR sequences proved rare, some public TCRs turned up in many donors.

Trimming stripped 4 bases from V and 4 bases from J, with 14 bases between. The CDR3 is 14 amino acids. Germline lookup yields CDR1 LNHNV and CDR2 YYDKDF (reference sequence). A word on this clone: Its antigen is currently unknown.

Produced via immunoSEQ multiplex PCR; TCRdb's table is partial and in-frame only. The table shows 200,000 to 300,000 clones, with less than 95% occurring only once. This chain links TRBV15 with TRBJ2-7; a weak D match, TRBD2 (5 bases). The TCR was taken from a woman aged 25-40 years in good health and CMV-seronegative. Material: PBMCs. The CDR3 here is CATSTRRASYEQYF. The DNA of the CDR3 is TGTGCCACCAGCACGAGGCGGGCAAGTTACGAGCAGTACTTC.